Shown below are 18 T cell receptor beta chains from a single sample sequenced in a study of monozygotic twins with inflammatory bowel disease. TCRdb reworked the 5' RACE reads into one entry per CDR3 protein, no DNA. In total, the table holds 300,000 to 450,000 distinct CDR3 sequences. The sample comprised blood. Receptor source: a human donor with ulcerative colitis or Crohn's disease, or a healthy co-twin of an affected twin (not recorded which).

The chain couples TRBV30 to TRBJ1-1. This CDR3 is built from 12 residues. In germline, CDR1 is GTSNPN, CDR2 SVGIG (reference sequence). CDR3 sequence: CAWSVGTAEAFF.

This sequence joins TRBV27 and TRBJ1-5; the D call of TRBD1 rests on TCRdb alone, since no DNA is present to check it. The CDR3 extends over 15 amino acids. Per germline, CDR1 MNHEY and CDR2 SMNVEV (reference sequence). The CDR3 sequence: CASRKGGRWGQPQHF.

The V call is TRBV20-1, the J call TRBJ2-1; the D call from TCRdb, TRBD2, cannot be confirmed without DNA. The germline CDR1 and CDR2 sequences are DFQATT and SNEGSKA (reference sequence). The CDR3 is 14 amino acids. CDR3 in amino acids: CSAISGGAYNEQFF.

V gene TRBV4-1 combines with J gene TRBJ2-2. The germline gives CDR1 MGHRA, CDR2 YSYEKL. The CDR3 totals 12 residues. This chain's CDR3 is CASSPQAGELFF.

The gene calls are TRBV12-3 or TRBV12-4 and TRBJ1-2. The CDR3 totals 12 residues. The CDR3 sequence: CASSGPAYGYTF.

The rearrangement uses TRBV4-3 and TRBJ1-2; there is no DNA to check the TCRdb D call of TRBD1. The CDR3 contains 15 residues. Germline loops: CDR1 LGHNA, CDR2 YSLEER. CDR3 amino acids: CASSQRSGRTYGYTF.

The chain joins TRBV10-3 to TRBJ1-4. The CDR3 consists of 14 residues. From germline, CDR1 is ENHRY and CDR2 SYGVKD. The CDR3 is CAISDRTKDEKLFF.

V usage is TRBV7-2 and J usage is TRBJ1-6; as DNA is missing, the TRBD1 call by TCRdb cannot be tested. Germline lookup yields CDR1 SGHTA and CDR2 FQGNSA. The CDR3 has 16 amino acids. The CDR3 loop reads CASSLGGGQMNSPLHF.

The chain carries TRBV20-1 and TRBJ2-7; as DNA is missing, the TRBD1 call by TCRdb cannot be tested. The CDR3 spans 12 residues. Germline values: CDR1 DFQATT, CDR2 SNEGSKA (reference sequence). The CDR3 here is CSASQGAGEQYF.

The rearrangement joins TRBV2 to TRBJ2-2; TCRdb picks TRBD2, but there is no DNA to check that call. In germline, CDR1 is SNHLY, CDR2 FYNNEI. The CDR3 is 17 amino acids. CDR3 residues: CASSSPLAGKDTGELFF.

The V gene is TRBV7-2, the J gene TRBJ2-5; TCRdb's D gene call, TRBD1, goes unchecked for lack of DNA. The CDR3 spans 16 residues. Germline V gene data show CDR1 as SGHTA and CDR2 as FQGNSA. The CDR3: CASSLNGGFNQETQYF.

This sequence joins TRBV12-3 or TRBV12-4 and TRBJ1-2; TCRdb's D gene call, TRBD1, goes unchecked for lack of DNA. The length of the CDR3 is 16 residues. The CDR3 protein is CASSLGPGRSSKGSTF.

This sequence joins TRBV5-1 and TRBJ1-2; the TCRdb call, TRBD1, lacks DNA for checking. This CDR3 is built from 14 residues. The germline V gene encodes CDR1 SGHRS and CDR2 YFSETQ. The CDR3 sequence: CASSLSNREDGYTF.

The chain carries TRBV6-5 and TRBJ2-7. This CDR3 region has 14 residues. Germline V lookup: CDR1 MNHEY, CDR2 SVGAGI. The CDR3 loop is CASSLVRSAYEQYF.

The rearrangement joins TRBV12-5 to TRBJ2-3. The V gene's germline CDR1 is LGHNT and CDR2 FRNRAP. The CDR3 length is 16 residues. CDR3 sequence: CASGLGQDRIADTQYF.

The chain is built from TRBV7-9 and TRBJ1-1; TCRdb's assignment of TRBD1 cannot be checked, as there is no DNA. Germline CDR1 reads SEHNR; CDR2 reads FQNEAQ (reference sequence). This CDR3 has 13 residues. The CDR3 reads CASTRTAPTEAFF. Based on the CDR3 plus reference TRBV7-9 and TRBJ1-1, the full variable domain is DTGVSQNPRHKITKRGQNVTFRCDPISEHNRLYWYRQTLGQGPEFLTYFQNEAQLEKSRLLSDRFSAERPKGSFSTLEIQRTEQGDSAMYLCASTRTAPTEAFFGQGTRLTVV.

This chain connects TRBV18 to TRBJ2-5; the TCRdb call, TRBD1, lacks DNA for checking. This CDR3 spans 16 amino acids. In germline, CDR1 is KGHSH, CDR2 LQKENI. Here the CDR3 reads CASSPMAGGVQETQYF.

J is TRBJ2-1 and V is TRBV4-3. The CDR3 has 16 amino acids. CDR1 and CDR2 (germline): LGHNA, YSLEER. The CDR3 here is CASSQATGGSYNEQFF.